A selection of T cell receptor beta chains follows, all from one sample in a study of sequential checkpoint blockade in melanoma. Using immunoSEQ multiplex PCR, the repertoire was profiled, and TCRdb retains in-frame clones only, with some absent. The sample holds more than 35,000 clones; approximately 91% are singletons and the top ten take about an eighth. The starting material was CD8+ T cells sorted from blood (inferred from file names), obtained from a patient given nivolumab and ipilimumab in sequence. The receptors shown here come from a human donor with melanoma. CDR3s include the opening cysteine and the closing phenylalanine or tryptophan. A D gene is named only where the DNA matches it firmly. The size entry is marked missing in some rows and otherwise reads once, few, many or a size class.

j_call,cdr3_length,clone_size,v_call,d_call,cdr3_nt,cdr3_aa
TRBJ2-5,15,few,TRBV7-9,TRBD2,TGTGCCAGCAACCCCCTGGCGGGAGGGTTAGAGACCCAGTACTTC,CASNPLAGGLETQYF
TRBJ2-3,14,NA,TRBV7-3,NA,TGTGCCAGCAGGCCGGGGGTGAGCACAGATACGCAGTATTTT,CASRPGVSTDTQYF
TRBJ1-1,12,NA,TRBV7-9,NA,TGTGCCAGCAGCTTAGGCGTGCTCGAAGCTTTCTTT,CASSLGVLEAFF
TRBJ1-2,13,NA,TRBV5-4,TRBD1,TGTGCCAGCAGCTCGGACAGGATGGATGGCTACACCTTC,CASSSDRMDGYTF
TRBJ2-5,14,once,TRBV5-6,TRBD1,TGTGCCAGCAACATTGACAGGGGCAGAGAGACCCAGTACTTC,CASNIDRGRETQYF
TRBJ2-1,12,NA,TRBV4-1,NA,TGCGCCAGCACCCCCCCTAGCAATGAGCAGTTCTTC,CASTPPSNEQFF
TRBJ2-2,14,NA,TRBV28,NA,TGTGCCAGCAGTCGAGGGTTGTTAACCGGGGAGCTGTTTTTT,CASSRGLLTGELFF
TRBJ2-7,18,NA,TRBV7-9,TRBD1,TGTGCCAGCAGCCCTTGGACAGGGAGATCCGAAAAGAGCTACGAGCAGTACTTC,CASSPWTGRSEKSYEQYF
TRBJ1-2,14,NA,TRBV11-2,NA,TGTGCCAGCAGCCCCCTTGCAGGGGTCTATGGCTACACCTTC,CASSPLAGVYGYTF
TRBJ2-4,16,NA,TRBV25-1,TRBD2,TGTGCCAGCAGTGAATATGGGACTAGCGGGGTAGTCATTCAGTACTTC,CASSEYGTSGVVIQYF
TRBJ2-7,13,NA,TRBV27,NA,TGTGCCAGCCGCCCGGCGGGGACCTACGAGCAGTACTTC,CASRPAGTYEQYF
TRBJ2-1,14,NA,TRBV30,NA,TGTGCCTGGAGTGTACAAGGGGGCTACAATGAGCAGTTCTTC,CAWSVQGGYNEQFF
TRBJ2-7,14,NA,TRBV10-2,TRBD1,TGCGCCAGCGGAGAGGGACAGGGGCCCTACGAGCAGTACTTC,CASGEGQGPYEQYF
TRBJ2-7,18,NA,TRBV7-6,NA,TGTGCCAGCAGCCGCCGTCGGGTTTTGTTCGTGCCCCCCTACGAGCAGTACTTC,CASSRRRVLFVPPYEQYF
TRBJ2-3,15,NA,TRBV5-1,NA,TGCGCCAGCAGCTTTTCAGGGTGGGTAAAAGATACGCAGTATTTT,CASSFSGWVKDTQYF
TRBJ2-5,15,NA,TRBV13,TRBD1,TGTGCCAGCAGCTTAAGGGCAGGGGGTGGAGAGACCCAGTACTTC,CASSLRAGGGETQYF
TRBJ2-3,16,NA,TRBV4-2,NA,TGTGCCAGCAGCCAAGATCGGGAGCGGATCACAGATACGCAGTATTTT,CASSQDRERITDTQYF
TRBJ2-3,14,NA,TRBV9,TRBD2,TGTGCCAGCAAAGGCGGGAGGGACACAGATACGCAGTATTTT,CASKGGRDTDTQYF
TRBJ2-7,14,NA,TRBV7-9,NA,TGTGCCAGCAGCTTGGACAGCCTCTCCTACGAGCAGTACTTC,CASSLDSLSYEQYF
TRBJ2-1,18,NA,TRBV15,TRBD2,TGTGCCACCAGCAGAGAAGGAGCTCTAGCGGGAGTGTGGAATGAGCAGTTCTTC,CATSREGALAGVWNEQFF
TRBJ2-5,15,NA,TRBV18,TRBD2,TGTGCCAGCTCACTAGAGACTAGCGTACAAGAGACCCAGTACTTC,CASSLETSVQETQYF
TRBJ2-1,13,NA,TRBV27,NA,TGTGCCAGCAGCCCCGGTCGACTCTATGAGCAGTTCTTC,CASSPGRLYEQFF
TRBJ1-1,15,NA,TRBV27,NA,TGTGCCAGCAGTTTGTCCGGGTCTCATCGCACTGAAGCTTTCTTT,CASSLSGSHRTEAFF
TRBJ2-1,16,NA,TRBV29-1,NA,TGCAGCGTTGAGGGGATGGCGGGAACGTCATACAATGAGCAGTTCTTC,CSVEGMAGTSYNEQFF
TRBJ2-5,14,NA,TRBV5-1,NA,TGCGCCAGCAGCCCGAGTGGGGAGTGGGAGACCCAGTACTTC,CASSPSGEWETQYF
TRBJ1-1,13,NA,TRBV5-6,NA,TGTGCCAGCAGCCTACAGGGTTTCACTGAAGCTTTCTTT,CASSLQGFTEAFF
TRBJ2-7,12,NA,TRBV4-1,TRBD1,TGCGCCAGCAGCCCGACAGGGAACGAGCAGTACTTC,CASSPTGNEQYF
TRBJ2-7,16,NA,TRBV7-6,NA,TGTGCCAGCAGCCCATACGGGACACTTGGTACCTACGAGCAGTACTTC,CASSPYGTLGTYEQYF
TRBJ2-3,12,NA,TRBV4-1,NA,TGCGCCAGCAGCCAAGTCGGAGATACGCAGTATTTT,CASSQVGDTQYF
TRBJ2-1,15,NA,TRBV27,TRBD2,TGTGCCAGCAGGCATCAGGGAGGGCCGGGCAATGAGCAGTTCTTC,CASRHQGGPGNEQFF
TRBJ2-2,14,NA,TRBV7-6,NA,TGTGCCAGCAGCTTAGGACAGCGCACCGGGGAGCTGTTTTTT,CASSLGQRTGELFF
TRBJ2-7,13,NA,TRBV11-2,NA,TGTGCCAGCAGCACAAAGATAACCTACGAGCAGTACTTC,CASSTKITYEQYF
TRBJ2-6,16,few,TRBV28,NA,TGTGCCAGCAGTGACAGACGATTCTCTGGGGCCAACGTCCTGACTTTC,CASSDRRFSGANVLTF
TRBJ1-2,12,NA,TRBV19,TRBD1,TGTGCCTCACGGGCAGGGGGAAGTGGCTACACCTTC,CASRAGGSGYTF
TRBJ2-1,13,once,TRBV25-1,TRBD2,TGTGCCAGCAGTGAATCGCTAGCGGGAGGGCCGATCTTC,CASSESLAGGPIF
TRBJ1-2,14,NA,TRBV2,TRBD1,TGTGCCATCCCCGAGCTCGGACAGGGTGCGGGCTACACCTTC,CAIPELGQGAGYTF
TRBJ2-1,17,NA,TRBV5-4,TRBD2,TGTGCCAGCAGCTTTGGCCTCCTAGCGGGATCCCTCAATGAGCAGTTCTTC,CASSFGLLAGSLNEQFF
TRBJ2-2,15,NA,TRBV9,NA,TGTGCCAGCAGCGTAGAGGCAGGGCACACCGGGGAGCTGTTTTTT,CASSVEAGHTGELFF
TRBJ2-5,12,NA,TRBV4-1,NA,TGCGCCAGCAGCCAACCAGGGGAGACCCAGTACTTC,CASSQPGETQYF
TRBJ1-6,15,NA,TRBV9,TRBD1,TGTGCCAGCAGCGTCGCCAGGGAAGGGGGCTCACCCCTCCACTTT,CASSVAREGGSPLHF
TRBJ2-2,16,NA,TRBV27,NA,TGTGCCAGCAGTTTAAAGGGGGTTGTGGGTGCCGGGGAGCTGTTTTTT,CASSLKGVVGAGELFF
TRBJ1-1,14,NA,TRBV7-3,NA,TGTGCCAGCAGCTTGGCCGGGATGAACACTGAAGCTTTCTTT,CASSLAGMNTEAFF
TRBJ2-3,20,NA,TRBV27,TRBD2,TGTGCCAGCAGTTTCCTAGGGGGTCCCGGGACTAGCGGGCCCACAGATACGCAGTATTTT,CASSFLGGPGTSGPTDTQYF
TRBJ2-7,15,NA,TRBV6-6,TRBD1,TGTGCCAGCAGTCCCTTTGGGACAGGGCTTGCCGAGCAGTACTTC,CASSPFGTGLAEQYF
TRBJ2-5,15,NA,TRBV4-3,NA,TGCGCCAGCAGCCAAGAGGAGGGGCGAAGAGAGACCCAGTACTTC,CASSQEEGRRETQYF
TRBJ2-7,16,NA,TRBV9,NA,TGTGCCAGCAGCGTAGGGGGCGATATGAGCTCCTACGAGCAGTACTTC,CASSVGGDMSSYEQYF
TRBJ2-7,14,NA,TRBV27,TRBD2,TGTGCCAGCAGTTTATGGGGGGGCTCCTACGAGCAGTACTTC,CASSLWGGSYEQYF
TRBJ1-1,15,NA,TRBV6-6,TRBD1,TGTGCCAGCAGTCCGCCGACAGGGATGAACACTGAAGCTTTCTTT,CASSPPTGMNTEAFF
TRBJ2-3,16,NA,TRBV28,NA,TGTGCCAGCAGTTTATGGCTAGCGTCTAGCACAGATACGCAGTATTTT,CASSLWLASSTDTQYF
TRBJ2-1,13,NA,TRBV5-1,NA,TGCGCCAGCAGCCCGGAGACTGGAGATGAGCAGTTCTTC,CASSPETGDEQFF
TRBJ1-1,13,NA,TRBV12-5,NA,TGTGCTAGTGGTTTTCACGGGGGCACTGAAGCTTTCTTT,CASGFHGGTEAFF
TRBJ2-7,15,NA,TRBV27,TRBD1,TGTGCCAGCAGAGACCGGGACAGGGGATTATACGAGCAGTACTTC,CASRDRDRGLYEQYF
TRBJ2-7,16,once,TRBV9,TRBD2,TGTGCCAGCAGCGTAGGGACTAGCGGGAGCGGCTACGAGCAGTACTTC,CASSVGTSGSGYEQYF
TRBJ1-4,15,NA,TRBV4-3,NA,TGCGCCAGCAGCCAAGATAAAGGGGCCGGCGAAAAACTGTTTTTT,CASSQDKGAGEKLFF
TRBJ2-1,14,NA,TRBV7-2,NA,TGTGCCAGCAGCCTACCGGGAAAATACAATGAGCAGTTCTTC,CASSLPGKYNEQFF
TRBJ2-7,14,NA,TRBV27,TRBD1,TGTGCCAGCAGTACGGGACAGGGGGCCCACGAGCAGTACTTC,CASSTGQGAHEQYF
TRBJ2-7,22,few,TRBV28,TRBD1,TGTGCCAGCAGTTTGAGTCCCGTTGGACAGGGCGTCCTACCCCCCCTATTAGACGAGCAGTACTTC,CASSLSPVGQGVLPPLLDEQYF
TRBJ2-7,13,NA,TRBV25-1,NA,TGTGCCAGCAGTGGGGACTCTTCCTACGAGCAGTACTTC,CASSGDSSYEQYF
TRBJ1-4,14,NA,TRBV7-9,NA,TGTGCCAGCAGCTGGGCATCGGTTAATGAAAAACTGTTTTTT,CASSWASVNEKLFF